A selection of T cell receptor beta chains follows, all from one sample in a study of cytomegalovirus exposure and HLA in healthy donors. The repertoire was sequenced with immunoSEQ multiplex PCR; TCRdb's copy has only in-frame clones and lacks some. Of about 200,000 clones in the sample, about nine tenths are singletons; the top ten hold 1.5% to 2.5%. What was sequenced was PBMCs. The source of these receptors is a woman aged 18-29 years in good health and CMV-seropositive. Both conserved end residues are part of each CDR3. Fields, in order: D gene, V gene, CDR3 length, J gene, clone size, CDR3 DNA, CDR3 protein. D genes are given only for firm matches. Rows may omit the clone size; those that give it use once, few, many or a size class.

d_gene: NA; v_gene: TRBV5-8; len: 11; j_gene: TRBJ1-1; abundance: NA; CDR3nt: TGTGCCAGCAGCCCGGAGGAAGAAGCTTTCTTT; CDR3aa: CASSPEEEAFF
d_gene: TRBD1; v_gene: TRBV6-5; len: 14; j_gene: TRBJ1-4; abundance: once; CDR3nt: TGTGCCAGCAGATTCACAGGGGGAGGAGAAAAACTGTTTTTT; CDR3aa: CASRFTGGGEKLFF
d_gene: NA; v_gene: TRBV10-3; len: 14; j_gene: TRBJ1-1; abundance: NA; CDR3nt: TGTGCCATCAGTGATCGGGGAGGGATGGATGAAGCTTTCTTT; CDR3aa: CAISDRGGMDEAFF
d_gene: TRBD1; v_gene: TRBV5-1; len: 15; j_gene: TRBJ1-1; abundance: once; CDR3nt: TGCGCCAGCAGCTCGTGGGACAGGGGATTCACTGAAGCTTTCTTT; CDR3aa: CASSSWDRGFTEAFF
d_gene: NA; v_gene: TRBV5-6; len: 12; j_gene: TRBJ2-2; abundance: few; CDR3nt: TGTGCCAGCAGCTCCGACACCGGGGAGCTGTTTTTT; CDR3aa: CASSSDTGELFF
d_gene: TRBD2; v_gene: TRBV5-4; len: 16; j_gene: TRBJ2-2; abundance: NA; CDR3nt: TGTGCCAGCAGCTCCGGGACTAGCGGTCCCACCGGGGAGCTGTTTTTT; CDR3aa: CASSSGTSGPTGELFF
d_gene: NA; v_gene: TRBV9; len: 16; j_gene: TRBJ2-1; abundance: NA; CDR3nt: TGTGCCAGCAGCGTAGTGGTAGCTAGCTCCTACAATGAGCAGTTCTTC; CDR3aa: CASSVVVASSYNEQFF
d_gene: TRBD2; v_gene: TRBV10-2; len: 13; j_gene: TRBJ2-7; abundance: NA; CDR3nt: TGCGCCAGCAGTGTAGCGGGGGCCTACGAGCAGTACTTC; CDR3aa: CASSVAGAYEQYF
d_gene: TRBD1; v_gene: TRBV6-1; len: 12; j_gene: TRBJ1-1; abundance: NA; CDR3nt: TGTGCCAGCAGTTTGACAGGGGGTGAAGCTTTCTTT; CDR3aa: CASSLTGGEAFF
d_gene: TRBD1; v_gene: TRBV9; len: 19; j_gene: TRBJ1-3; abundance: NA; CDR3nt: TGTGCCAGCAGCGTAGACGGGACAGGGAGTACTTACTCTGGAAACACCATATATTTT; CDR3aa: CASSVDGTGSTYSGNTIYF
d_gene: TRBD1; v_gene: TRBV28; len: 15; j_gene: TRBJ2-1; abundance: NA; CDR3nt: TGTGCCAGCAGTTTTCCGGGACAGGTCTGGAATGAGCAGTTCTTC; CDR3aa: CASSFPGQVWNEQFF
d_gene: NA; v_gene: TRBV5-1; len: 14; j_gene: TRBJ2-3; abundance: NA; CDR3nt: TGCGCCAGCAGCCCCGGACAGATCACAGATACGCAGTATTTT; CDR3aa: CASSPGQITDTQYF
d_gene: NA; v_gene: TRBV7-7; len: 13; j_gene: TRBJ2-7; abundance: NA; CDR3nt: TGTGCTAGCAGCTTACTTGGGGCGAAGGAGCAGTACTTC; CDR3aa: CASSLLGAKEQYF
d_gene: NA; v_gene: TRBV29-1; len: 14; j_gene: TRBJ2-1; abundance: NA; CDR3nt: TGCAGCGTCAACCCGGGACTGGCCCGCCATGAGCAGTTCTTC; CDR3aa: CSVNPGLARHEQFF
d_gene: TRBD1; v_gene: TRBV9; len: 13; j_gene: TRBJ1-2; abundance: few; CDR3nt: TGTGCCAGCAGCGGACAGGGGGCTCATGGCTACACCTTC; CDR3aa: CASSGQGAHGYTF
d_gene: NA; v_gene: TRBV5-1; len: 16; j_gene: TRBJ1-5; abundance: NA; CDR3nt: TGCGCCAGCAGCCTCGCTCGGTTTTATAGCAATCAGCCCCAGCATTTT; CDR3aa: CASSLARFYSNQPQHF
d_gene: NA; v_gene: TRBV9; len: 14; j_gene: TRBJ1-1; abundance: NA; CDR3nt: TGTGCCAGCAGCCCCAGGGTGGACGTCACTGAAGCTTTCTTT; CDR3aa: CASSPRVDVTEAFF
d_gene: TRBD1; v_gene: TRBV14; len: 18; j_gene: TRBJ1-5; abundance: NA; CDR3nt: TGTGCCAGCAGCCAAGAACCCCGGGACAGGGGGATGAGTCAGCCCCAGCATTTT; CDR3aa: CASSQEPRDRGMSQPQHF
d_gene: NA; v_gene: TRBV6-1; len: 11; j_gene: TRBJ2-7; abundance: NA; CDR3nt: TGTGCCAGCATCAAATCCTACGAGCAGTACTTC; CDR3aa: CASIKSYEQYF
d_gene: NA; v_gene: TRBV7-8; len: 16; j_gene: TRBJ2-7; abundance: NA; CDR3nt: TGTGCCAGCAACAGCTTAAATGCAGGGGAGTACTACGAGCAGTACTTC; CDR3aa: CASNSLNAGEYYEQYF
d_gene: TRBD1; v_gene: TRBV5-6; len: 16; j_gene: TRBJ2-7; abundance: NA; CDR3nt: TGTGCCAGCAGCAGACTTACCGGGACAGGTACCTACGAGCAGTACTTC; CDR3aa: CASSRLTGTGTYEQYF
d_gene: NA; v_gene: TRBV7-8; len: 14; j_gene: TRBJ1-1; abundance: NA; CDR3nt: TGTGCCAGCAGCTTAGACGGTGAGAACACTGAAGCTTTCTTT; CDR3aa: CASSLDGENTEAFF